A single T cell receptor (beta chain) is shown here with its context. Its target is unknown. TCRdb reprocessed the RACE reads via MiXCR and lists one record per CDR3 protein. The sample holds 75,000 to 100,000 distinct CDR3 sequences, about 8.6% seen once. The entry originates in a study of human T cells and chemical hapten exposure. CDR1 and CDR2 from the germline V gene are SNHLY and FYNNEI. CDR3 length: 14 amino acids. V lost 8 bases, J lost 0 bases, and 12 bases lay in between. Time point specified: healthy volunteer bleed at 2 weeks. The total RNA was obtained from whole blood that was not fractionated. Whole-study findings and limits: TCRs above 1 in 1000 frequency stayed constant with DPC sensitization.

V and J are TRBV2 and TRBJ2-3; no firm D call. The sequence derives from a female donor in good health. Some clones in this sample may be carry-over from other donors' samples. What was sequenced was whole blood. The CDR3 bases are TGTGCCAGCGGTGTCGGGCCCAGCACAGATACGCAGTATTTT. Protein: CASGVGPSTDTQYF.